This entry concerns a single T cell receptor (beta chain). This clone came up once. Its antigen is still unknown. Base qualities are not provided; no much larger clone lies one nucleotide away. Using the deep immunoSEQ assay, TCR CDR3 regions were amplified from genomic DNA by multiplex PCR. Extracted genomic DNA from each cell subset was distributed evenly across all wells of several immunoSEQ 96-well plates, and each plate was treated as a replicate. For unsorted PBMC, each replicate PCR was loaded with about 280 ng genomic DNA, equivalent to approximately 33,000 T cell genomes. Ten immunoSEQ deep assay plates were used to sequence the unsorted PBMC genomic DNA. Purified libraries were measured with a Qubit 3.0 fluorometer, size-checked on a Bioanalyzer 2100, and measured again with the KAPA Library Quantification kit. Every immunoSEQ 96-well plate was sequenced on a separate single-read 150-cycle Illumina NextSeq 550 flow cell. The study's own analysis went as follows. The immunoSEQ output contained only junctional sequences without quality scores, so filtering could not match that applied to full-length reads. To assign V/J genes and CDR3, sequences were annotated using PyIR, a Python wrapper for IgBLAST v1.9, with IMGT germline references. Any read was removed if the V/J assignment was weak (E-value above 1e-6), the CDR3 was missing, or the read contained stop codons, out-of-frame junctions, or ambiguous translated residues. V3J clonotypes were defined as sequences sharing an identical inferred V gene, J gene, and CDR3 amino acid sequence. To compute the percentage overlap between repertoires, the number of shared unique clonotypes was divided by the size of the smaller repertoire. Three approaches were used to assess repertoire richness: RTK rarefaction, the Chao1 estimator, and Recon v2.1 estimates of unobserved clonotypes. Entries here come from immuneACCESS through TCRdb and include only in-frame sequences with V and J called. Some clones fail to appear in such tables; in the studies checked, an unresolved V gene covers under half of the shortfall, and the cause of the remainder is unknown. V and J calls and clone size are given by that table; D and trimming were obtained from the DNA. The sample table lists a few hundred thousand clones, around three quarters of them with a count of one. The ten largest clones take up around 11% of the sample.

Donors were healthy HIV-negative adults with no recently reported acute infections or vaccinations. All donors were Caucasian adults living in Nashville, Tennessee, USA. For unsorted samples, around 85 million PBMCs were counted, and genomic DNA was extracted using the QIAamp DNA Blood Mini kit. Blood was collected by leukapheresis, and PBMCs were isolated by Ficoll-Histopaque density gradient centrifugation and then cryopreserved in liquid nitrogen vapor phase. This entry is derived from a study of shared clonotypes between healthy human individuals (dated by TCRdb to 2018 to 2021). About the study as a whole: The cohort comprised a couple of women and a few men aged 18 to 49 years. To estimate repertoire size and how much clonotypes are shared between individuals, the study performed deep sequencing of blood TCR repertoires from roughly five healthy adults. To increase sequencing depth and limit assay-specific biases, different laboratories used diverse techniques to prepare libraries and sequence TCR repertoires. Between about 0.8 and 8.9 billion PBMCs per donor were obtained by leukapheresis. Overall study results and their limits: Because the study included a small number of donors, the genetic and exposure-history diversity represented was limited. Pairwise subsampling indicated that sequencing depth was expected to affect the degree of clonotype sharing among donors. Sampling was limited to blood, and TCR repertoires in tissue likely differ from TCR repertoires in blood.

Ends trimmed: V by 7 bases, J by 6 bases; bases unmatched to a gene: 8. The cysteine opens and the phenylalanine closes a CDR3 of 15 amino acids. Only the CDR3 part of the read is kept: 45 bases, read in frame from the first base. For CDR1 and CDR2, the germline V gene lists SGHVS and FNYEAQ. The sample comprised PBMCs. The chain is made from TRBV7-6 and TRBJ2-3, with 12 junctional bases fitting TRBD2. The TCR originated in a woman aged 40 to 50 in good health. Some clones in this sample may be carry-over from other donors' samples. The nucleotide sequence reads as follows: TGTGCCAGCAACCTAGCGGGAGGGCCGGGGGATACGCAGTATTTT. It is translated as CASNLAGGPGDTQYF. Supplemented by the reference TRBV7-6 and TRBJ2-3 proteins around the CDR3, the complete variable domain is GAGVSQSPRYKVTKRGQDVALRCDPISGHVSLYWYRQALGQGPEFLTYFNYEAQQDKSGLPNDRFSAERPEGSISTLTIQRTEQRDSAMYRCASNLAGGPGDTQYFGPGTRLTVL.